This TCR beta chain was recovered during a study of control samples from healthy donors and cancer patients. The count of this clone is one. Repertoires were generated with immunoSEQ multiplex PCR, while TCRdb's copy carries only in-frame clones and drops some. The sample includes 150,000 to 200,000 clones, just over 85% of them seen just once. V lost 5 bases, J lost 10 bases, and 12 bases lay in between. Looked up from germline, CDR1 is SEHNR and CDR2 is FQNEAQ (reference sequence). The CDR3 sequence is 12 residues long. This receptor was obtained from a young woman in good health. J is TRBJ2-1 and V is TRBV7-9; tentatively, D is TRBD1 or TRBD2 (5 bases each). The specimen was blood. The CDR3 region has the DNA TGTGCCAGCAGCAGAGGGACGAGGGAGCAGTTCTTC. This sequence encodes CASSRGTREQFF.